The 28 T cell receptor beta chains below all came from one sample that was sequenced in a study of blood T cell repertoires in COVID-19 (dated by TCRdb to 2018 to 2021). Library preparation employed the immunoSEQ multiplex PCR assay. Here the immuneACCESS table is served through TCRdb, limited to in-frame sequences with V and J called. Missing clones are a known gap in these copies; in checked studies unresolved V genes cover under half, and the rest lacks a known reason. In this sample the table shows some 56,000 clones, about 83% of which occur a single time. Roughly 24% of the sample belongs to the ten largest clones. Sequenced input: peripheral blood. The source is a woman older than 75 with acute or convalescent COVID-19.

The chain uses TRBV4-2 and TRBJ2-7; possibly TRBD1 for D (6 bases). V dropped 3 bases and J dropped 0 bases, with 12 bases sitting between them. The CDR3 covers 15 residues. Germline V lookup: CDR1 LGHNA, CDR2 YNFKEQ. The CDR3 reads CASSQGAMSSYEQYF. The CDR3 region has the DNA TGTGCCAGCAGCCAGGGGGCAATGAGCTCCTACGAGCAGTACTTC.

CDR3 DNA: TGTGCCAGCAGCTTGGGGGGACAGGGGGCGCGAGGCTACACCTTC. Amino acid sequence: CASSLGGQGARGYTF. The chain recombines TRBV5-4 with TRBJ1-2; 12 bases are a match to TRBD1. CDR3 length: 15 amino acids. V was clipped by 0 bases and J by 8 bases; unmatched bases: 5. Germline V gene lookup returns CDR1 SGHNT and CDR2 YYREEE (reference sequence).

This CDR3 is CASRAGTSGLNEQFF. In nucleotides, the CDR3 is TGCGCCAGCAGGGCCGGGACTAGCGGCTTAAATGAGCAGTTCTTC. The chain employs TRBV5-1 and TRBJ2-1, with 11 bases lining up with TRBD2. The CDR3 length is 15 residues. The germline V gene has CDR1 SGHRS and CDR2 YFSETQ. V trimming: 5 bases; J trimming: 7 bases; junction bases outside the gene matches: 8.

The V call is TRBV19, the J call TRBJ1-1; no reliable D call. CDR3 length equals 13 residues. In germline, CDR1 is LNHDA, CDR2 SQIVND (reference sequence). V dropped 6 bases and J dropped 1 base, with 9 bases sitting between them. CDR3 sequence (DNA): TGTGCCAGTAGCGAGGGCCCGAACACTGAAGCTTTCTTT. Amino acid sequence: CASSEGPNTEAFF.

This chain connects TRBV18 to TRBJ2-5; 11 nucleotides line up with TRBD2. The CDR3 runs 16 residues. The germline V gene has CDR1 KGHSH and CDR2 LQKENI. Trimming took 2 bases from V and 5 from J; bases not matched to a gene: 7. CDR3 loop: CASSPMLAGGTETQYF. In nucleotides, the CDR3 is TGTGCCAGCTCACCAATGCTAGCGGGAGGAACGGAGACCCAGTACTTC.

This sequence joins TRBV6-1 and TRBJ1-1; maybe TRBD1 (6 bases). Trimming cost V 2 bases and J 8 bases, with 21 bases left between them. Germline lookup yields CDR1 MNHNS and CDR2 SASEGT. The CDR3 loop spans 16 amino acids. The chain's CDR3 is CASSEPTLRGAGEAFF. CDR3 bases: TGTGCCAGCAGTGAACCGACTCTGCGGGGGGCTGGAGAAGCTTTCTTT.

The V and J genes are TRBV24-1 and TRBJ2-1; the match to TRBD1 covers 9 bases. Germline V gene sequence: CDR1 KGHDR, CDR2 SFDVKD. This CDR3 is built from 16 residues. Unmatched junction bases numbered 14, after V lost 5 bases and J lost 10 bases. CDR3 sequence reads: CATSGTQGANGGEQFF. CDR3 DNA sequence: TGTGCCACCAGTGGTACACAGGGGGCGAACGGCGGCGAGCAGTTCTTC.

This clone was counted a single time. The rearrangement uses TRBV18 and TRBJ2-1, with D possibly matching TRBD1 (6 bases). V lost 2 bases and J 1 base, leaving 9 bases between the germline ends. Germline assignment: CDR1 KGHSH and CDR2 LQKENI. This CDR3 is 15 amino acids long. The CDR3 DNA sequence: TGTGCCAGCTCACCATCAGGGACATCCTACAATGAGCAGTTCTTC. Translating gives CASSPSGTSYNEQFF.

The CDR3: CASRMGPNQPQHF. The CDR3 nucleotides are TGTGCCAGCAGAATGGGGCCTAATCAGCCCCAGCATTTT. The V call is TRBV6-5, the J call TRBJ1-5, with D perhaps matching TRBD1 (5 bases). The ends were cut back, 6 bases at V and 4 bases at J, with 10 bases in the middle. This CDR3 region has 13 residues. CDR1 MNHEY and CDR2 SVGAGI come from the germline V gene.

V is TRBV20-1 and J is TRBJ2-7; no clear D gene. The CDR3 length is 11 residues. Looked up from germline, CDR1 is DFQATT and CDR2 is SNEGSKA (reference sequence). V lost 3 bases and J 2 bases, leaving 5 bases between the germline ends. The CDR3 spells CSARSPYEQYF. CDR3 DNA sequence: TGCAGTGCTAGGAGTCCCTACGAGCAGTACTTC.

This chain links TRBV5-4 with TRBJ1-2, with D tentatively TRBD1 (6 bases). V was pared by 0 bases and J by 8 bases, with 23 bases between. In germline, CDR1 is SGHNT, CDR2 YYREEE (reference sequence). The CDR3 runs to 17 residues. The CDR3 bases are TGTGCCAGCAGCTTGGGTCCCCAGGGGCGAACTTTCTACGGCTACACCTTC. Translating it yields CASSLGPQGRTFYGYTF.

V gene TRBV6-4 combines with J gene TRBJ2-3; TRBD2 aligns across 10 bases. Per the germline V gene, CDR1 is MRHNA and CDR2 is SNTAGT. V trimming: 6 bases; J trimming: 5 bases; junction bases outside the gene matches: 8. The CDR3 runs to 15 residues. Here the CDR3 reads CASSRSQREGDTQYF. For the CDR3, the DNA is TGTGCCAGCAGCCGTAGCCAGCGGGAGGGAGATACGCAGTATTTT.

This clone turned up a few times. The chain joins TRBV21-1 to TRBJ1-2; the D call TRBD1 from the table was never checked on the DNA. TRBV21-1 is a known pseudogene. The CDR3 covers 17 residues. The CDR3 DNA is TGTGCCAGCAGCAATATAGTCCCAGGGGGTTCTAACTATGGCTACACCTTC. As protein: CASSNIVPGGSNYGYTF.

CDR3 in DNA: TGTGCCAGCAGTGAGTCAGGCAGCTCTGGGGCCAACGTCCTGACTTTC. This encodes CASSESGSSGANVLTF. This rearrangement joins TRBV2 to TRBJ2-6, with D unresolved. The V gene lost 3 bases and the J gene lost 0 bases, with 9 bases spanning the gap. This CDR3 has 16 residues. Germline-derived CDR1 and CDR2 are SNHLY and FYNNEI.

The chain uses TRBV20-1 and TRBJ2-5, with TRBD2 matching 10 bases. CDR1 DFQATT and CDR2 SNEGSKA come from the germline V gene (reference sequence). With V trimmed by 3 bases and J by 0 bases, 4 bases remained unmatched. The CDR3 extends over 15 amino acids. The chain's CDR3 is CSASPTSGHQETQYF. CDR3 nucleotides: TGCAGTGCTAGTCCGACTAGCGGGCACCAAGAGACCCAGTACTTC.

The chain has TRBV6-6 and TRBJ1-2, with 9 positions matching TRBD1. This CDR3 region has 15 residues. Germline loops: CDR1 MNHNY, CDR2 SVGAGI (reference sequence). J lost 4 bases, V lost 7 bases, and 10 bases had no gene match. For the CDR3, the DNA is TGTGCCAGCACCCAAGGAACAGGGGGCTCCTATGGCTACACCTTC. Translated: CASTQGTGGSYGYTF.

The chain is built from TRBV5-1 and TRBJ1-1; D not certain. Germline V gene lookup returns CDR1 SGHRS and CDR2 YFSETQ. The CDR3 consists of 15 residues. Trimming took 0 bases from V and 3 from J, leaving 12 bases between them. This chain's CDR3 is CASSLAAGRYTEAFF. Here the CDR3 DNA reads TGCGCCAGCAGCTTGGCTGCGGGGAGATACACTGAAGCTTTCTTT.

The chain employs TRBV20-1 and TRBJ2-1; the match to TRBD2 covers 10 bases. Germline V gene data show CDR1 as DFQATT and CDR2 as SNEGSKA (reference sequence). This CDR3 comprises 17 residues. V shed 3 bases, J shed 0 bases, and the junction held 8 bases outside the gene matches. The CDR3 nucleotides read TGCAGTGCTAGTTCTAGCGGGAGCCCGAGCTCCTACAATGAGCAGTTCTTC. Translation gives CSASSSGSPSSYNEQFF.

The CDR3 region has the DNA TGTGCCATCAGCTCTGGCGGGGGGTTTGGAGATACGCAGTATTTT. It codes for CAISSGGGFGDTQYF. V and J are TRBV10-3 and TRBJ2-3, with TRBD2 matching over 8 bases. This CDR3 comprises 15 residues. Germline V lookup: CDR1 ENHRY, CDR2 SYGVKD. Unmatched junction bases numbered 10, after V lost 6 bases and J lost 5 bases.

The rearrangement links TRBV6-1 to TRBJ2-7; D remains ambiguous. The germline V gene has CDR1 MNHNS and CDR2 SASEGT. The CDR3 has 14 amino acids. V lost 3 bases and J 0 bases, leaving 9 bases between the germline ends. The CDR3 bases are TGTGCCAGCAGTGATTGGGCAGGCTCCTACGAGCAGTACGTC. Encoded protein: CASSDWAGSYEQYV.

The chain joins TRBV7-8 to TRBJ2-5, with 8 bases that match TRBD2. V shed 2 bases, J shed 6 bases, and the junction held 8 bases outside the gene matches. Per germline, CDR1 SGHVS and CDR2 FQNEAQ. The CDR3 totals 15 residues. CDR3 loop: CASSLYGGAVKTQYF. CDR3 bases: TGTGCCAGCAGCTTATACGGGGGGGCCGTAAAGACCCAGTACTTC.

The CDR3: CATSDPTSGGTKQYF. CDR3 bases: TGTGCCACCAGTGACCCGACTAGCGGGGGAACCAAGCAGTATTTT. This chain links TRBV24-1 with TRBJ2-3; 12 nucleotides line up with TRBD2. J lost 11 bases, V lost 4 bases, and 9 bases had no gene match. This CDR3 is built from 15 residues. Per the germline V gene, CDR1 is KGHDR and CDR2 is SFDVKD.

The rearrangement links TRBV28 to TRBJ2-1; 11 positions match TRBD2. Trimming cost V 5 bases and J 5 bases; bases outside gene matches: 5. The CDR3 length is 15 residues. Germline V gene data show CDR1 as MDHEN and CDR2 as SYDVKM. The CDR3 loop reads CASSQIAGGHNEQFF. Written as DNA, the CDR3 is TGTGCCAGCAGTCAAATAGCGGGGGGGCACAATGAGCAGTTCTTC.

CDR3 region: CASSLGGHYGYTF. The CDR3, as DNA: TGCGCCAGCAGCTTAGGGGGCCACTATGGCTACACCTTC. The V call is TRBV5-1, the J call TRBJ1-2, with TRBD1 matching over 7 bases. This CDR3 has 13 amino acids. In germline, CDR1 is SGHRS, CDR2 YFSETQ. V dropped 2 bases and J dropped 3; count of bases not matched to a gene: 1. Full variable domain (missing parts from reference TRBV5-1 and TRBJ1-2): KAGVTQTPRYLIKTRGQQVTLSCSPISGHRSVSWYQQTPGQGLQFLFEYFSETQRNKGNFPGRFSGRQFSNSRSEMNVSTLELGDSALYLCASSLGGHYGYTFGSGTRLTVV.

The chain links TRBV10-2 to TRBJ2-7, with 9 nucleotides matching TRBD1. Germline V gene data show CDR1 as WSHSY and CDR2 as SAAADI. The CDR3 totals 16 residues. V shed 3 bases and J 1 base; nucleotides not matched to a gene: 7. This CDR3 is CASSDPGTGSSYEQYV. The CDR3 DNA is TGCGCCAGCAGTGACCCCGGGACAGGGAGTTCCTACGAGCAGTACGTC.

This clone was seen just once. V and J are TRBV20-1 and TRBJ2-3; the match to TRBD1 covers 8 bases. This CDR3 has 10 residues. The V gene end was trimmed by 6 bases and the J gene end by 10 bases; junction bases not matched to a gene: 3. Germline values: CDR1 DFQATT, CDR2 SNEGSKA (reference sequence). DNA for the CDR3: TGCAGTGCCAAGGGACAGGCGCAGTATTTT. Its translation is CSAKGQAQYF.

V is TRBV27 and J is TRBJ1-3; TRBD1 is a possible D gene (6 bases). Between the trimmed V and J ends, which lost 2 bases and 0 bases, there was a span of 20 bases. This CDR3 has 19 amino acids. CDR1 is MNHEY and CDR2 is SMNVEV in the germline V gene (reference sequence). As DNA, the CDR3 is TGTGCCAGCAGTTTAGATATCCTTCCACAGGGCCACTCTGGAAACACCATATATTTT. Translation: CASSLDILPQGHSGNTIYF.

The J gene is TRBJ2-7, the V gene TRBV4-2; 14 positions match TRBD2. After removal of 0 bases from V and 4 bases from J, the junction contained 2 bases not matched to a gene. This CDR3 has 16 residues. Germline lookup yields CDR1 LGHNA and CDR2 YNFKEQ. CDR3 loop: CASSQDWTSGGYEQYF. The CDR3 DNA sequence: TGTGCCAGCAGCCAAGACTGGACTAGCGGGGGGTACGAGCAGTACTTC.